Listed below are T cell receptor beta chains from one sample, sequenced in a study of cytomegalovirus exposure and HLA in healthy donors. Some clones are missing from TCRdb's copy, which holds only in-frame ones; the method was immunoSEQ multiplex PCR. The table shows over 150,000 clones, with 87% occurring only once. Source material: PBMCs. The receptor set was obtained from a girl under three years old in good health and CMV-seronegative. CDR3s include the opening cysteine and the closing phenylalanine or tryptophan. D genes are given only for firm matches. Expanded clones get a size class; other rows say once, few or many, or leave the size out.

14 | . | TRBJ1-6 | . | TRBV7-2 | TGTGCCAGCAGCTTACAGGGTAGGAATTCACCCCTCCACTTT | CASSLQGRNSPLHF
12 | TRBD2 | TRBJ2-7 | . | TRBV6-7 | TGCGATGAAGCGGGGCCGCCGGGGGAGCAGTACTTC | CDEAGPPGEQYF
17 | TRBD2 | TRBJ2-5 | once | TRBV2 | TGTGCCAGCAGTGGGACTAGCGGGGGGAGTGCCCTCGAGACCCAGTACTTC | CASSGTSGGSALETQYF
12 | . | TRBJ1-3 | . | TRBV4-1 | TGCGCCAGCAGCCAAGAGATTGGGGGGGCAATATTT | CASSQEIGGAIF
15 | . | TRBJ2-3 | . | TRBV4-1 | TGCGCCAGCAGCCAAGTGGTTCGGGTCCGGGATACGCAGTATTTT | CASSQVVRVRDTQYF
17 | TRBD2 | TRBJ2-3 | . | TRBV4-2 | TGTGCCAGCAGCCAAGTTGTGGCGGGGGGCCCCCCAGATACGCAGTATTTT | CASSQVVAGGPPDTQYF
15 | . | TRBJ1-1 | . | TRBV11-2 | TGTGCCAGCAGCTTAGGCTTATGGGAGATCACTGAAGCTTTCTTT | CASSLGLWEITEAFF
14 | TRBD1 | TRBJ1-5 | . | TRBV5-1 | TGCGCCAGCAGCCCTGACAGGGGGGGCCAGCCCCAGCATTTT | CASSPDRGGQPQHF
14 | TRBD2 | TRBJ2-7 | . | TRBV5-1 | TGCGCCAGCAGCGTTAGCGGGGGAGGCTACGAGCAGTACTTC | CASSVSGGGYEQYF
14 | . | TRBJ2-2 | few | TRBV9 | TGTGCCAGCAGCGACAGGAGGGTAACCGGGGAGCTGTTTTTT | CASSDRRVTGELFF
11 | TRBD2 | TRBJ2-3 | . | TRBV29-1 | TGCAGCGCATCACCGGGGGGTACGCAGTATTTT | CSASPGGTQYF
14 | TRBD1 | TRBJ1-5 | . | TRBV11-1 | TGTGCCAGCAGCCATGACAGGGCAAATCAGCCCCAGCATTTT | CASSHDRANQPQHF
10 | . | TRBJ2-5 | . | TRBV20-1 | TGCAGTGCTAGTGGGCCGACCCAGTACTTC | CSASGPTQYF
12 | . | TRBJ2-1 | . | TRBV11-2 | TGTGCCAGCAGCTTAGCAGAGGTTGAGCAGTTCTTC | CASSLAEVEQFF
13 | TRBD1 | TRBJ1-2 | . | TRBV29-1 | TGCAGCGTACCGGGACAGAGAAACTATGGCTACACCTTC | CSVPGQRNYGYTF
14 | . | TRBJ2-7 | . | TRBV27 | TGTGCTACCTTTTGGGTGGGGGCTAACTACGAGCAGTACTTC | CATFWVGANYEQYF
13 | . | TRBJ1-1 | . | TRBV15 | TGTGCCACCAGCAGAGATGAATGGTCCGGGGCTTTCTTT | CATSRDEWSGAFF
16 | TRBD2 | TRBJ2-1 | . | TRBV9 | TGTGCCAGCAGCGTCGGCCCTGCGGGAGGCAACAATGAGCAGTTCTTC | CASSVGPAGGNNEQFF
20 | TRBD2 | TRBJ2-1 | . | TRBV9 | TGTGCCAGCAGCGTGGGACCGGGACTAGCGGGGGACAATTACTACAATGAGCAGTTCTTC | CASSVGPGLAGDNYYNEQFF
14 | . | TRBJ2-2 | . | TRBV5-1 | TGCGCCAGCAGCTTGGGAACTCTCACCGGGGAGCTGTTTTTT | CASSLGTLTGELFF